Below, one TCR beta chain is given with its context. Trimming pared 3 bases from V and 5 bases from J, leaving 22 bases between. The CDR3 is 17 residues long. CDR1 is LNHDA, CDR2 SQIVND, per germline (reference sequence). The sample originates from a study of shared T cell receptors in the human thymus. TCRdb's copy holds only in-frame clones and misses some; the assay was immunoSEQ multiplex PCR. The table includes more than 550,000 clones, over 75% detected once. These same data were also listed under a study on human thymus T cells. That publication notes: Thymus pieces cut out during corrective heart surgery were the tissue that was used. Thymic repertoires of unrelated individuals were reported in related research to overlap highly.

This receptor was obtained from a girl under three years old with a congenital heart defect. Sequenced input: thymocytes. The V call is TRBV19, the J call TRBJ1-1; possibly TRBD1 for D (5 bases). The CDR3 DNA reads TGTGCCAGTAGTATCGCCCTCGCGGGGGACGAAACTACTGAAGCTTTCTTT. It specifies CASSIALAGDETTEAFF.